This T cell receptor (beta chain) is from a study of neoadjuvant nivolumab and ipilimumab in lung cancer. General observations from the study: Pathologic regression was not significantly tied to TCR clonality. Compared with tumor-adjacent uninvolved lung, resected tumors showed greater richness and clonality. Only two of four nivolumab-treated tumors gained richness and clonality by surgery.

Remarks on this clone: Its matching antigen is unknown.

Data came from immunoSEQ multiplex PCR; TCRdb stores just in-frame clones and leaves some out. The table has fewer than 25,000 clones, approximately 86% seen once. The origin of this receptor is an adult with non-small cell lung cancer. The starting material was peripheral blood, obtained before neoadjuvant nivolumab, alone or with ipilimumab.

CDR3 sequence: CASSDSVTTVNEQYF. The CDR3 coding sequence is TGTGCCAGCAGTGACTCGGTGACTACGGTCAACGAGCAGTACTTC. The rearrangement joins TRBV6-4 to TRBJ2-7; D perhaps matches TRBD2 (5 bases). Germline V CDR1 and CDR2: MRHNA, SNTAGT. CDR3 length: 15 residues. Trimming stripped 0 bases from V and 5 bases from J, with 14 bases between.